What follows are 18 T cell receptor beta chains derived from one specimen sequenced in a study of Ad26.COV2.S vaccination and SARS-CoV-2 variants (dated by TCRdb to the early 2020s). Library method: the immunoSEQ multiplex PCR assay. Here the immuneACCESS table is served through TCRdb, limited to in-frame sequences with V and J called. Missing clones are a known gap in these copies; in checked studies unresolved V genes cover under half, and the rest lacks a known reason. The table for this sample lists about 450,000 clones; 75% to 90% of them were counted only once. 2% to 3% of the sample is in the top ten clones. The treatment or condition label on this specimen signifies: some 20 received Ad26.COV2.S at low or high dose, single or two shots; about 5 received placebo; per-sample allocation not given. For vaccine and placebo recipients, repertoires were sequenced using samples collected on day 63 after the first injection.

Sequenced here: peripheral blood, sampled in a trial of Ad26.COV2.S vaccine versus placebo. The receptors come from a person between 18 and 65 years old who received the Ad26.COV2.S COVID-19 vaccine or a placebo.

The rearrangement links TRBV23-1 to TRBJ1-2; unclear D gene. TRBV23-1 is flagged as an ORF with uncertain function. Trimming shortened V by 4 bases and J by 0 bases, and 6 bases separated the two germline ends. CDR3 length: 13 amino acids. In nucleotides, the CDR3 is TGCGCCAGCAGTCGATGGGCTAACTATGGCTACACCTTC. Translation: CASSRWANYGYTF.

The CDR3 region has the DNA TGTGCCAGCAGTCCACTCCCGGACAGGGGGAACAATGAGCAGTTCTTC. Protein: CASSPLPDRGNNEQFF. The V call is TRBV28, the J call TRBJ2-1; the match to TRBD1 covers 10 bases. Germline trimming cut 5 bases from V and 5 bases from J; bases unmatched to any gene: 9. Germline values: CDR1 MDHEN, CDR2 SYDVKM. CDR3 length: 16 residues.

The chain carries TRBV18 and TRBJ1-5; 8 nucleotides agree with TRBD1. Germline V gene lookup returns CDR1 KGHSH and CDR2 LQKENI. CDR3 length: 15 residues. J gave up 3 bases and V 5 bases, and 6 bases lay outside the gene matches. Here the CDR3 DNA reads TGTGCCAGCTCATCGCGGACAGGGAACAATCAGCCCCAGCATTTT. Residues: CASSSRTGNNQPQHF.

The CDR3, as DNA: TGTGCTAGTGGCTGGACAGGGAAAGGTCAAGGGGGGCATCTGTACTTC. Residues: CASGWTGKGQGGHLYF. J is TRBJ2-4 and V is TRBV12-5; 8 bases are shared with TRBD1. V gave up 6 bases and J gave up 15 bases; unmatched junction bases: 22. The CDR3 spans 16 residues. Germline V gene data show CDR1 as LGHNT and CDR2 as FRNRAP. The full variable domain, completed using reference TRBV12-5 and TRBJ2-4, is DARVTQTPRHKVTEMGQEVTMRCQPILGHNTVFWYRQTMMQGLELLAYFRNRAPLDDSGMPKDRFSAEMPDATLATLKIQPSEPRDSAVYFCASGWTGKGQGGHLYFGAGTRLSVL.

The V call is TRBV20-1, the J call TRBJ1-4, with TRBD1 as a possible D gene (6 bases). CDR3 length: 14 amino acids. Looked up from germline, CDR1 is DFQATT and CDR2 is SNEGSKA (reference sequence). The V gene lost 3 bases and the J gene lost 5 bases, with 13 bases spanning the gap. Here the CDR3 reads CSASKGGSNEKLFF. Here the CDR3 DNA reads TGCAGTGCTAGTAAGGGGGGATCGAATGAAAAACTGTTTTTT.

This sequence joins TRBV15 and TRBJ1-1; no firm D call. Trimming shortened V by 1 base and J by 1 base, and 7 bases separated the two germline ends. Per the germline V gene, CDR1 is LNHNV and CDR2 is YYDKDF (reference sequence). This CDR3 region has 14 residues. CDR3 sequence reads: CATSRVPRNTEAFF. CDR3 nucleotide sequence: TGTGCCACCAGCAGAGTACCCAGGAACACTGAAGCTTTCTTT.

The CDR3 spells CASSGTSGGEQYF. The CDR3 DNA is TGTGCCAGTAGTGGTACGTCAGGTGGGGAGCAGTACTTC. The chain has TRBV19 and TRBJ2-7; D uncertain. Trimming pared 5 bases from V and 7 bases from J, leaving 15 bases between. This CDR3 contains 13 residues. Germline V gene data show CDR1 as LNHDA and CDR2 as SQIVND (reference sequence). The variable domain in full, with the rest retrieved from reference TRBV19 and TRBJ2-7, is DGGITQSPKYLFRKEGQNVTLSCEQNLNHDAMYWYRQDPGQGLRLIYYSQIVNDFQKGDIAEGYSVSREKKESFPLTVTSAQKNPTAFYLCASSGTSGGEQYFGPGTRLTVT.

The chain employs TRBV9 and TRBJ2-1, with D maybe TRBD2 (6 bases). CDR1 is SGDLS and CDR2 is YYNGEE in the germline V gene. Trimming removed 0 bases from V and 2 bases from J, with 9 bases in between. CDR3 length: 15 residues. The CDR3 here is CASSVGREPYNEQFF. In DNA, the CDR3 is TGTGCCAGCAGCGTAGGGCGGGAACCCTACAATGAGCAGTTCTTC.

The chain is built from TRBV3-1 (or the pseudogene TRBV3-2) and TRBJ2-1, with 9 nucleotides matching TRBD2. Germline V gene lookup returns CDR1 LGHDT and CDR2 YNNKEL (reference sequence). The CDR3 contains 16 residues. The V segment lost 2 bases and the J segment 2 bases; nucleotides outside the gene matches: 4. In DNA form, the CDR3 reads TGTGCCAGCAGCCAACAAGGACTAGCGACCTACAATGAGCAGTTCTTC. Protein: CASSQQGLATYNEQFF.

This clone was seen once. The rearrangement joins TRBV2 to TRBJ2-1, with D possibly matching TRBD2 (7 bases). Trimming took off 8 bases at V and 4 bases at J, with 15 bases between the two ends. The CDR3 consists of 14 residues. CDR1 is SNHLY, CDR2 FYNNEI, per germline. CDR3 DNA: TGTGCCAGCTTAGACGGGGGGCCATACAATGAGCAGTTCTTC. Its protein is CASLDGGPYNEQFF.

V is TRBV12-3 or TRBV12-4 and J is TRBJ1-2; tentative D call: TRBD1 (6 bases). The V gene lost 3 bases and the J gene lost 4 bases, with 9 bases spanning the gap. The length of the CDR3 is 13 residues. The CDR3 nucleotides read TGTGCCAGCAGTTTGGGCAGGGGCTATGGCTACACCTTC. This codes for CASSLGRGYGYTF.

V usage is TRBV11-2 and J usage is TRBJ2-3, with D tentatively TRBD1 or TRBD2 (5 bases each). The V gene lost 0 bases and the J gene lost 5 bases, with 12 bases spanning the gap. Germline CDR1 and CDR2: SGHAT and FQNNGV. The CDR3 is made up of 15 amino acids. Written as DNA, the CDR3 is TGTGCCAGCAGCTTAGATCGAGGGGCGGGAGATACGCAGTATTTT. Its protein product is CASSLDRGAGDTQYF.

This chain joins TRBV28 and TRBJ2-2; 8 nucleotides align to TRBD1. This CDR3 has 15 amino acids. The trim removed 6 bases at V and 2 bases at J, leaving 5 bases unmatched. Per germline, CDR1 MDHEN and CDR2 SYDVKM. The CDR3 loop is CASRTGTGNTGELFF. In DNA form, the CDR3 reads TGTGCCAGCAGGACCGGGACAGGTAACACCGGGGAGCTGTTTTTT.

This clone was picked up one time. This chain links TRBV7-2 with TRBJ1-2, with no clear D. Per germline, CDR1 SGHTA and CDR2 FQGNSA. The V end was cut by 3 bases, the J end by 2 bases, with 10 bases between. The CDR3 length is 14 residues. As DNA, the CDR3 is TGTGCCAGCAGCTTCGGACGGAAAAACTATGGCTACACCTTC. This encodes CASSFGRKNYGYTF.

This chain uses TRBV4-3 with TRBJ2-1; 15 bases align to TRBD2. With 0 bases clipped from V and 7 bases from J, the junction kept 10 bases outside the gene matches. This CDR3 has 19 amino acids. Germline lookup yields CDR1 LGHNA and CDR2 YSLEER. This CDR3 reads CASSQERTSGRASGNEQFF. As DNA, the CDR3 is TGCGCCAGCAGCCAAGAGAGGACTAGCGGGAGGGCCTCGGGGAATGAGCAGTTCTTC.

The rearrangement links TRBV2 to TRBJ1-4; perhaps TRBD1 as D (6 bases). V lost 4 bases, J lost 8 bases, and 14 bases lay in between. Germline CDR1 is SNHLY and CDR2 is FYNNEI. The CDR3 has 14 residues. The CDR3 is CASSGRGLKEKLFF. The CDR3 DNA is TGTGCCAGCAGTGGCAGGGGTCTCAAGGAAAAACTGTTTTTT.

This clone showed up just a few times. The chain combines TRBV27 with TRBJ1-4, with D perhaps TRBD1 (6 bases). Trimming pared 5 bases from V and 10 bases from J, leaving 17 bases between. The CDR3 length is 14 residues. CDR1 is MNHEY and CDR2 is SMNVEV in the germline V gene (reference sequence). The CDR3 DNA sequence: TGTGCCAGCAGTGGACAGTCGGTTTTGGGAAAACTGTTTTTT. Translating it yields CASSGQSVLGKLFF.

V is TRBV6-5 and J is TRBJ2-1; D is perhaps TRBD2 (6 bases). This CDR3 spans 13 amino acids. V was clipped by 2 bases and J by 4 bases, with 6 bases between them. The germline V gene encodes CDR1 MNHEY and CDR2 SVGAGI. The chain's CDR3 is CASSYREYNEQFF. The CDR3 DNA follows: TGTGCCAGCAGTTACCGGGAGTACAATGAGCAGTTCTTC.